The 10 T cell receptor beta chains reported below all come from one sample, sequenced in a study of shared clonotypes between healthy human individuals (dated by TCRdb to 2020 to 2022). CD8 naive samples were obtained by positive selection for CCR7 among CD45RO-negative cells, yielding a CD45RA+CCR7+ population from which TemRA cells were excluded. Library preparation employed the immunoSEQ multiplex PCR assay. TCRdb limited this immuneACCESS table to in-frame rearrangements with V and J called. A share of clones is missing; checked studies link under half to unresolved V genes, and the rest is unexplained. The sample records about 2.1 million clones, over 85% of which are singletons. Approximately 1.7% of the sample is held by the ten biggest clonotypes. The sample comprised naive CD8+ T cells from PBMCs. The cell subset or site label, read with the paper, signifies: CD45RA+CCR7+. These receptors all stem from a man younger than 35 in good health. Some clones in this sample may be carry-over from other donors' samples.

The V gene is TRBV2, the J gene TRBJ2-2, with 9 bases aligning to TRBD2. Germline loops: CDR1 SNHLY, CDR2 FYNNEI. V shed 6 bases and J 7 bases; nucleotides not matched to a gene: 12. This CDR3 comprises 16 residues. In nucleotides, the CDR3 is TGTGCCAGCAGGGATAGCGGGAGTTTTGTGGTCGGGGAGCTGTTTTTT. Protein sequence: CASRDSGSFVVGELFF.

The chain joins TRBV28 to TRBJ2-7; D gene uncertain. Between the trimmed V and J ends, which lost 3 bases and 0 bases, there was a span of 9 bases. The CDR3 spans 14 residues. Germline CDR1 MDHEN, CDR2 SYDVKM. CDR3 nucleotides: TGTGCCAGCAGTTTTAATGCATTCTCCTACGAGCAGTACTTC. This encodes CASSFNAFSYEQYF.

The rearrangement links TRBV19 to TRBJ1-1, with a weak D call TRBD1 (6 bases). V was pared by 3 bases and J by 0 bases, with 11 bases between. Germline-derived CDR1 and CDR2 are LNHDA and SQIVND (reference sequence). The CDR3 contains 15 residues. The CDR3 sequence: CASSMPGHLNTEAFF. CDR3 DNA sequence: TGTGCCAGTAGTATGCCGGGACACCTGAACACTGAAGCTTTCTTT.

The V gene is TRBV7-8, the J gene TRBJ2-3; D is unclear. CDR3 length equals 12 residues. The germline V gene has CDR1 SGHVS and CDR2 FQNEAQ. V shed 2 bases and J shed 6 bases, with 6 bases lying between them. This chain's CDR3 is CASSLWRDTQYF. CDR3 coding DNA: TGTGCCAGCAGCTTATGGCGGGATACGCAGTATTTT.

A word on this clone: This sample includes further DNA sequences coding for the same CDR3. V and J are TRBV29-1 and TRBJ2-7, with D possibly matching TRBD1 (5 bases). The CDR3 is 11 residues long. Germline assignment: CDR1 SQVTM and CDR2 ANQGSEA. V was pared by 3 bases and J by 3 bases, with 6 bases between. In nucleotides, the CDR3 is TGCAGCGTTGAGGACAACTACGAGCAGTACTTC. It yields the protein CSVEDNYEQYF.

In DNA, the CDR3 is TGTGCCAGCAGCTTAGCGGGACTAGCCAATGAGCAGTTCTTC. This gives the protein CASSLAGLANEQFF. The J gene is TRBJ2-1, the V gene TRBV11-3; 9 nucleotides match TRBD2. Germline CDR1 and CDR2: SGHNT and YENEEA. CDR3 length: 14 amino acids. Germline trimming cut 1 base from V and 6 bases from J; bases unmatched to any gene: 1. The full variable domain, rest sourced from reference TRBV11-3 and TRBJ2-1, is EAGVVQSPRYKIIEKKQPVAFWCNPISGHNTLYWYLQNLGQGPELLIRYENEEAVDDSQLPKDRFSAERLKGVDSTLKIQPAELGDSAVYLCASSLAGLANEQFFGPGTRLTVL.

This clone was found a few times. Other DNA sequences in the same sample also yield this CDR3. This chain uses TRBV29-1 with TRBJ2-1; D tentatively reads TRBD1 or TRBD2 (5 bases each). The CDR3 is made up of 14 amino acids. Trimming left V 1 base short and J 0 bases short, with 7 bases between. The germline V gene encodes CDR1 SQVTM and CDR2 ANQGSEA. Here the CDR3 reads CSVEGGSSYNEQFF. As DNA, the CDR3 is TGCAGCGTTGAAGGGGGGAGCTCCTACAATGAGCAGTTCTTC.

The rearrangement joins TRBV7-3 to TRBJ2-2; 11 nucleotides align to TRBD2. The V and J ends lost 5 bases and 5 bases, in that order; junction bases with no gene match: 10. The CDR3 sequence is 17 residues long. CDR1 and CDR2 (germline): SGHTA, FQGTGA. The CDR3 sequence: CASSPIAGGPRTGELFF. CDR3 nucleotides: TGTGCCAGCAGCCCCATAGCGGGAGGGCCGAGGACCGGGGAGCTGTTTTTT.

The chain carries TRBV5-1 and TRBJ1-2; maybe TRBD1 (5 bases). CDR1 is SGHRS, CDR2 YFSETQ, per germline. Deletions cut 3 bases from V and 2 bases from J, with 20 bases between. The CDR3 is 17 amino acids. CDR3 residues: CASSWGDLSDINYGYTF. In DNA, the CDR3 is TGCGCCAGCAGCTGGGGGGATTTGTCAGATATCAACTATGGCTACACCTTC.

V and J are TRBV7-8 and TRBJ2-7; TRBD1 might be the D (5 bases). Deletions cut 1 base from V and 3 bases from J, with 7 bases between. CDR1 is SGHVS and CDR2 is FQNEAQ in the germline V gene. This CDR3 has 13 amino acids. CDR3 protein: CASSLVGRYEQYF. DNA of the CDR3: TGTGCCAGCAGCTTAGTGGGGCGCTACGAGCAGTACTTC. Variable domain in full (rest from reference TRBV7-8 and TRBJ2-7): GAGVSQSPRYKVAKRGQDVALRCDPISGHVSLFWYQQALGQGPEFLTYFQNEAQLDKSGLPSDRFFAERPEGSVSTLKIQRTQQEDSAVYLCASSLVGRYEQYFGPGTRLTVT.